These 13 T cell receptor beta chains were all obtained from the same sample, sequenced in a study of cytomegalovirus exposure and HLA in healthy donors (dated by TCRdb to between 2016 and 2019). Library preparation employed the immunoSEQ multiplex PCR assay. The multiplex PCR relied on a mix of 60 forward primers for TCR Vbeta segments and 13 reverse primers for TCR Jbeta segments. TCRdb limited this immuneACCESS table to in-frame rearrangements with V and J called. A share of clones is missing; checked studies link under half to unresolved V genes, and the rest is unexplained. The sample's clone listing holds approximately 110,000 clones. In total, the top ten clones hold less than 3.5% of the sample. The sequenced sample was PBMCs. These receptors were obtained from a man aged 30-40 years in good health and CMV-seronegative.

This chain links TRBV15 with TRBJ2-5; perhaps TRBD1 as D (5 bases). The CDR3 sequence is 15 residues long. V lost 0 bases and J 5 bases, leaving 13 bases between the germline ends. The germline V gene encodes CDR1 LNHNV and CDR2 YYDKDF (reference sequence). The chain's CDR3 is CATSRDLSRAETQYF. CDR3 coding DNA: TGTGCCACCAGCAGAGATTTATCCAGGGCGGAGACCCAGTACTTC.

The genes are TRBV7-7 and TRBJ2-1; D unclear. Germline CDR1 and CDR2: SSHAT and FNYEAQ (reference sequence). V lost 4 bases to trimming and J lost 5 bases, with 12 bases between them. The CDR3 is 14 amino acids. The CDR3 loop reads CASSCKRVDNEQFF. The CDR3 coding sequence is TGTGCCAGCAGCTGTAAACGGGTGGACAATGAGCAGTTCTTC.

The gene calls are TRBV11-3 and TRBJ1-5, with 7 bases identical to TRBD1. V was clipped by 1 base and J by 0 bases; unmatched bases: 12. The CDR3 extends over 19 amino acids. Germline values: CDR1 SGHNT, CDR2 YENEEA. The CDR3 DNA reads as TGTGCCAGCAGCTTAGTTGTTCCGACAGGGTCATATAGCAATCAGCCCCAGCATTTT. Translating it yields CASSLVVPTGSYSNQPQHF.

V usage is TRBV7-6 and J usage is TRBJ2-3, with TRBD2 as a possible D gene (5 bases). This CDR3 has 14 amino acids. Per germline, CDR1 SGHVS and CDR2 FNYEAQ. V was trimmed by 4 bases and J by 2 bases, leaving 10 bases between them. CDR3 sequence (DNA): TGTGCCAGCAGCTCGGACTCAGCCACAGATACGCAGTATTTT. Residues: CASSSDSATDTQYF.

The chain combines TRBV29-1 with TRBJ2-3; tentative D call: TRBD1 (6 bases). Trimming removed 3 bases from V and 0 bases from J, with 10 bases in between. Germline CDR1 SQVTM, CDR2 ANQGSEA. This CDR3 is built from 14 residues. The CDR3 DNA is TGCAGCGTTGACAGGGGCGATAGCACAGATACGCAGTATTTT. Translation gives CSVDRGDSTDTQYF.

The rearrangement uses TRBV4-2 and TRBJ1-1; no clear D. V was clipped by 4 bases and J by 1 base, with 10 bases between them. The CDR3 spans 14 residues. CDR1 is LGHNA, CDR2 YNFKEQ, per germline. This CDR3 reads CASSPRLTNTEAFF. The DNA of the CDR3 is TGTGCCAGCAGCCCCAGACTCACGAACACTGAAGCTTTCTTT.

This chain connects TRBV30 to TRBJ2-3; TRBD1 matches 7 bases. This CDR3 comprises 15 residues. The V gene end was trimmed by 4 bases and the J gene end by 1 base; junction bases not matched to a gene: 8. CDR1 GTSNPN and CDR2 SVGIG come from the germline V gene (reference sequence). CDR3 sequence: CAWTFFTGGTDTQYF. The CDR3 coding sequence is TGTGCCTGGACTTTTTTCACAGGGGGCACAGATACGCAGTATTTT.

The V gene is TRBV29-1, the J gene TRBJ2-6; 7 bases fit TRBD1. The CDR3 consists of 17 residues. Trimming cost V 3 bases and J 0 bases; bases outside gene matches: 8. CDR1 is SQVTM, CDR2 ANQGSEA, per germline. This CDR3 is CSVEDRDSYSGANVLTF. CDR3 DNA sequence: TGCAGCGTTGAGGACCGGGACAGTTACTCTGGGGCCAACGTCCTGACTTTC. Supplemented by reference TRBV29-1 and TRBJ2-6, the full variable domain reads SAVISQKPSRDICQRGTSLTIQCQVDSQVTMMFWYRQQPGQSLTLIATANQGSEATYESGFVIDKFPISRPNLTFSTLTVSNMSPEDSSIYLCSVEDRDSYSGANVLTFGAGSRLTVL.

The gene calls are TRBV6-5 and TRBJ1-3, with TRBD1 matching over 8 bases. The CDR3 covers 13 residues. Per the germline V gene, CDR1 is MNHEY and CDR2 is SVGAGI. The J segment lost 4 bases and the V segment lost 6 bases, leaving 2 bases of the junction unmatched. The CDR3: CASRDRVGNTIYF. Here the CDR3 DNA reads TGTGCCAGCAGGGACAGGGTGGGAAACACCATATATTTT.

The chain joins TRBV4-1 to TRBJ1-1, with a tentative D call TRBD1 (6 bases). The CDR3 has 15 amino acids. V was trimmed by 0 bases and J by 0 bases, leaving 8 bases between them. CDR1 MGHRA and CDR2 YSYEKL come from the germline V gene. CDR3 bases: TGCGCCAGCAGCCAAGACAGGGGAATGAACACTGAAGCTTTCTTT. It codes for CASSQDRGMNTEAFF.

This chain uses TRBV5-1 with TRBJ2-1; 13 nucleotides match TRBD2. J was trimmed by 9 bases and V by 4 bases; bases with no gene match: 7. This CDR3 spans 15 amino acids. Germline CDR1 reads SGHRS; CDR2 reads YFSETQ. The CDR3 sequence: CASSGGTSGTLEQFF. CDR3 nucleotide sequence: TGCGCCAGCAGCGGGGGGACTAGCGGGACGCTTGAGCAGTTCTTC.

The rearrangement uses TRBV6-1 and TRBJ1-1; maybe TRBD1 (5 bases). Trimming stripped 4 bases from V and 6 bases from J, with 6 bases between. In germline, CDR1 is MNHNS, CDR2 SASEGT. The CDR3 sequence is 11 residues long. This CDR3 is CASSGGSEAFF. In DNA form, the CDR3 reads TGTGCCAGCAGTGGGGGCTCTGAAGCTTTCTTT.

V usage is TRBV28 and J usage is TRBJ2-5, with 7 bases aligning to TRBD1. The CDR3 spans 14 residues. Looked up from germline, CDR1 is MDHEN and CDR2 is SYDVKM. V lost 3 bases, J lost 5 bases, and 6 bases stayed unmatched. CDR3 sequence reads: CASSFLQGLETQYF. CDR3 nucleotides: TGTGCCAGCAGTTTCCTACAGGGGTTGGAGACCCAGTACTTC.